This T cell receptor (beta chain) was identified in a study of blood T cell repertoires in COVID-19. Data came from immunoSEQ multiplex PCR; TCRdb stores just in-frame clones and leaves some out. The repertoire holds 110,000 to 150,000 clones, with 78% as singletons. This clonotype was obtained from a woman in her forties or fifties who had recovered from COVID-19. Sequenced: PBMCs or T cells enriched from blood (not recorded which).

The CDR3 here is CASSYSGPGYGYTF. The CDR3 region has the DNA TGTGCCAGCAGTTACTCGGGGCCGGGCTATGGCTACACCTTC. This chain joins TRBV6-5 and TRBJ1-2; maybe TRBD1 (5 bases). Trimming removed 0 bases at V and 4 bases at J, with 9 bases between. This CDR3 comprises 14 residues. The germline CDR1 and CDR2 sequences are MNHEY and SVGAGI.